A selection of T cell receptor beta chains follows, all from one sample in a study of post-analysis software for immune sequencing data. Each CDR3 protein is one row after TCRdb ran MiXCR on the PCR reads. Altogether about 500,000 distinct CDR3 sequences are present, around 40% being singletons, with the ten largest covering about 12%. Sequencing was done on a sample of blood. These receptors all come from a girl aged 5-17 years with multiple sclerosis. The CDR3 runs from the conserved cysteine through the conserved F or W. The D gene is left open where the match is weak. Clone size is stated in some rows and not others, as once, few, many or a class when expanded.

j_call d_call clone_size v_call cdr3_aa cdr3_nt
TRBJ1-1 TRBD1 . TRBV10-3 CAITGQGRNTEAFF TGTGCCATCACCGGACAGGGGAGGAACACTGAAGCTTTCTTT
TRBJ2-2 . . TRBV7-2 CAGSLQGLNTGELFF TGTGCCGGCAGCTTACAGGGCCTGAACACCGGGGAGCTGTTTTTT
TRBJ2-5 TRBD1 . TRBV27 CASSFLDRVYNEQYF TGTGCCAGCAGTTTCCTGGACAGGGTTTACAATGAGCAGTACTTC
TRBJ1-5 . . TRBV27 CASRGNSNQPQHF TGTGCCAGCAGGGGGAATAGCAATCAGCCCCAGCATTTT
TRBJ2-1 TRBD2 . TRBV10-3 CAIGLAGRDEQFF TGTGCCATCGGGCTAGCGGGGAGGGATGAGCAGTTCTTC
TRBJ2-3 TRBD2 . TRBV20-1 CSARGRGTSGRVADTQYF TGCAGTGCTAGAGGTCGTGGGACTAGCGGGAGGGTCGCAGATACGCAGTATTTT
TRBJ2-1 . few TRBV7-2 CASSISDNEQFF TGTGCCAGCAGCATTAGCGATAATGAGCAGTTCTTC
TRBJ2-3 . few TRBV29-1 CSVDSPGTDTQYF TGCAGCGTTGACTCTCCGGGCACAGATACGCAGTATTTT
TRBJ2-7 TRBD1 . TRBV28 CASSFRDRASYEQYF TGTGCCAGCAGTTTCCGGGACAGGGCCTCCTACGAGCAGTACTTC
TRBJ2-1 TRBD2 once TRBV20-1 CSAIKTLAGGSGNEQFF TGCAGTGCTATTAAAACCCTAGCGGGAGGGTCGGGGAATGAGCAGTTCTTC
TRBJ2-3 . few TRBV25-1 CASRESADTQYF TGTGCCAGCCGGGAGTCGGCAGATACGCAGTATTTT
TRBJ2-1 . few TRBV4-1 CASSQGWTRGYNEQFF TGCGCCAGCAGCCAAGGTTGGACTCGGGGATACAATGAGCAGTTCTTC
TRBJ2-3 . . TRBV12-3/TRBV12-4 CASSSGGSTDTQYF TGTGCCAGCAGTTCAGGCGGTAGCACAGATACGCAGTATTTT
TRBJ2-2 . . TRBV29-1 CSAGLTGELFF TGCAGCGCCGGACTGACCGGGGAGCTGTTTTTT
TRBJ2-3 . . TRBV20-1 CSASPIWRTGTDTQYF TGCAGTGCTAGCCCCATATGGCGGACCGGCACAGATACGCAGTATTTT
TRBJ1-2 . . TRBV2 CACLFGIGYTF TGTGCCTGTCTGTTTGGAATAGGCTACACCTTC
TRBJ2-3 TRBD1 once TRBV20-1 CSATSGRGTTDTQYF TGCAGTGCCACCTCGGGCAGGGGGACCACAGATACGCAGTATTTT
TRBJ2-1 . . TRBV10-3 CATAGEAGGEQFF TGTGCCACCGCCGGAGAAGCGGGTGGCGAGCAGTTCTTC
TRBJ1-1 TRBD1 . TRBV12-5 CASGLPGGGNTEAFF TGTGCTAGTGGTTTGCCAGGGGGAGGGAACACTGAAGCTTTCTTT
TRBJ2-7 . few TRBV20-1 CSARDSEQYF TGCAGTGCTAGAGATTCCGAGCAGTACTTC
TRBJ2-3 TRBD2 . TRBV28 CASSSLAGGHADTQYF TGTGCCAGCAGTTCACTAGCGGGAGGGCACGCAGATACGCAGTATTTT
TRBJ2-3 TRBD1 . TRBV20-1 CSAVWDRPTDTQYF TGCAGTGCTGTATGGGACAGACCCACAGATACGCAGTATTTT